These 19 T cell receptor beta chains were all obtained from the same sample, sequenced in a study of response to subunit inactivated influenza vaccine. MiXCR, run by TCRdb on the RT-PCR reads, gives a single entry per CDR3 protein. Here the sample spans about 480,000 distinct CDR3 sequences, around 25% being singletons. The sequencing used CD4+ T cells sorted from PBMCs, collected approximately 5 days after vaccination. These receptors were collected from a man aged 50-59 years who received an inactivated influenza vaccine.

This clonotype was recorded a few times. The chain is built from TRBV30 and TRBJ1-1; D is undetermined. The CDR3 has 15 residues. CDR1 is GTSNPN and CDR2 is SVGIG in the germline V gene (reference sequence). V was cut by 2 bases and J by 2 bases, with 15 bases left in between. In nucleotides, the CDR3 is TGTGCCTGGAGTACGAACCGAAGGATTAACACTGAAGCTTTCTTT. This encodes CAWSTNRRINTEAFF.

In DNA, the CDR3 is TGTGCCAGCAGCTTAGGGGACAGTTTCTACTACAATGAGCAGTTCTTC. It is translated as CASSLGDSFYYNEQFF. The rearrangement links TRBV7-2 to TRBJ2-1, with 7 bases identical to TRBD1. The germline V gene encodes CDR1 SGHTA and CDR2 FQGNSA. J was trimmed by 3 bases and V by 1 base; bases with no gene match: 6. The CDR3 is made up of 16 amino acids.

This clonotype showed up many times. The chain carries TRBV5-1 and TRBJ2-3, with D possibly matching TRBD1 (6 bases). V was shortened by 4 bases and J by 4 bases, with 10 bases between the two germline ends. The CDR3 runs to 13 residues. Germline V lookup: CDR1 SGHRS, CDR2 YFSETQ. DNA of the CDR3: TGCGCCAGCAGCGAAGGGGGTCCAGATACGCAGTATTTT. It codes for CASSEGGPDTQYF.

The chain recombines TRBV7-2 with TRBJ2-7; no clear D gene. Germline values: CDR1 SGHTA, CDR2 FQGNSA. V was clipped by 3 bases and J by 4 bases, with 10 bases between them. The CDR3 sequence is 13 residues long. CDR3 region: CASSLAEKYEQYF. The CDR3 nucleotides are TGTGCCAGCAGCTTGGCAGAAAAATACGAGCAGTACTTC.

The gene calls are TRBV12-3 or TRBV12-4 and TRBJ1-2; possibly TRBD1 for D (5 bases). CDR3 length: 13 amino acids. The ends were cut back, 6 bases at V and 4 bases at J, with 12 bases in the middle. The CDR3 DNA is TGTGCCAGCAGCACCGGGGCCACCTATGGCTACACCTTC. Encoded protein: CASSTGATYGYTF.

The chain carries TRBV7-2 and TRBJ2-7; 10 positions agree with TRBD2. The CDR3 has 15 residues. Germline-derived CDR1 and CDR2 are SGHTA and FQGNSA. V dropped 6 bases and J dropped 0; count of bases not matched to a gene: 5. Here the CDR3 reads CASSLTSGYSYEQYF. As DNA, the CDR3 is TGTGCCAGCAGTTTGACTAGCGGGTACTCCTACGAGCAGTACTTC.

The CDR3 is CASSVDGTVNTEAFF. CDR3 nucleotides: TGTGCCAGCAGCGTAGACGGGACTGTCAACACTGAAGCTTTCTTT. The chain carries TRBV9 and TRBJ1-1; maybe TRBD1 (5 bases). Germline CDR1 reads SGDLS; CDR2 reads YYNGEE. The CDR3 sequence is 15 residues long. The germline V and J ends were trimmed by 0 bases and 2 bases, with 11 bases remaining between them.

This rearrangement joins TRBV2 to TRBJ2-5; 7 bases line up with TRBD1. The CDR3 sequence is 14 residues long. The germline V gene has CDR1 SNHLY and CDR2 FYNNEI. J lost 4 bases, V lost 2 bases, and 4 bases had no gene match. Here the CDR3 reads CASSELTGRETQYF. The CDR3 region has the DNA TGTGCCAGCAGTGAACTGACAGGGCGAGAGACCCAGTACTTC.

The chain has TRBV7-2 and TRBJ1-4; D unclear. Looked up from germline, CDR1 is SGHTA and CDR2 is FQGNSA. V lost 2 bases and J lost 5, with 12 bases in between. CDR3 size: 15 residues. CDR3 residues: CASSLIRLGNEKLFF. In DNA form, the CDR3 reads TGTGCCAGCAGCTTAATCCGCTTGGGGAATGAAAAACTGTTTTTT.

About this clonotype itself: The final CDR3 position lacks the conserved phenylalanine or tryptophan, pointing to a likely read error. The chain joins TRBV5-6 to TRBJ2-3; D gene uncertain. This CDR3 is built from 13 residues. V was pared by 0 bases and J by 1 base, with 3 bases between. Germline-derived CDR1 and CDR2 are SGHDT and YYEEEE. As DNA, the CDR3 is TGTGCCAGCAGCTTGGCCGGCACAGATACGCAGTATTTG. Its translation is CASSLAGTDTQYL.

This clonotype has just a few counts. This chain joins TRBV9 and TRBJ2-1, with D possibly matching TRBD1 (6 bases). The V and J ends lost 3 bases and 10 bases respectively, with 17 bases between them. Germline V gives CDR1 SGDLS, CDR2 YYNGEE. CDR3 length: 14 residues. The CDR3 here is CASSGTRGFGEQFF. CDR3 DNA: TGTGCCAGCAGCGGGACGAGGGGGTTTGGGGAGCAGTTCTTC.

The chain employs TRBV7-2 and TRBJ2-7; D may be TRBD1 or TRBD2 (5 bases each). This CDR3 has 15 amino acids. Per germline, CDR1 SGHTA and CDR2 FQGNSA. The V gene lost 4 bases and the J gene lost 2 bases, with 15 bases spanning the gap. For the CDR3, the DNA is TGTGCCAGCAGCTCGCCCGGGACGCCCCCCTACGAGCAGTACTTC. Protein sequence: CASSSPGTPPYEQYF.

This clonotype was recorded once. The V gene is TRBV5-1, the J gene TRBJ2-2; perhaps D is TRBD1 or TRBD2 (6 bases each). CDR1 and CDR2 from the germline V gene are SGHRS and YFSETQ. V shed 4 bases and J shed 6 bases, with 16 bases lying between them. CDR3 length: 15 residues. The CDR3 DNA reads as TGCGCCAGCAGCCGAAAAACAGGGAGGTCCGGGGAGCTGTTTTTT. Translated, it gives CASSRKTGRSGELFF. Looking up the rest from reference TRBV5-1 and TRBJ2-2 gives the full variable domain: KAGVTQTPRYLIKTRGQQVTLSCSPISGHRSVSWYQQTPGQGLQFLFEYFSETQRNKGNFPGRFSGRQFSNSRSEMNVSTLELGDSALYLCASSRKTGRSGELFFGEGSRLTVL.

V usage is TRBV7-3 and J usage is TRBJ2-3, with D hard to call. The CDR3 has 16 residues. V was pared by 5 bases and J by 0 bases, with 15 bases between. Germline V lookup: CDR1 SGHTA, CDR2 FQGTGA. The CDR3 loop is CASSPRSSSSTDTQYF. CDR3 nucleotide sequence: TGTGCCAGCAGCCCGAGATCCTCGTCTAGCACAGATACGCAGTATTTT. Full variable domain (remainder filled in from reference TRBV7-3 and TRBJ2-3): GAGVSQTPSNKVTEKGKYVELRCDPISGHTALYWYRQSLGQGPEFLIYFQGTGAADDSGLPNDRFFAVRPEGSVSTLKIQRTERGDSAVYLCASSPRSSSSTDTQYFGPGTRLTVL.

The chain combines TRBV11-2 with TRBJ2-1; 7 bases are shared with TRBD2. The CDR3 consists of 18 residues. Germline CDR1 and CDR2: SGHAT and FQNNGV. J lost 1 base, V lost 5 bases, and 14 bases had no gene match. The CDR3 nucleotides are TGTGCCAGCAGCCCCCGAGGTCGATCGGGAGGTTCCTACAATGAGCAGTTCTTC. It encodes CASSPRGRSGGSYNEQFF.

This clonotype was detected only a few times. The chain combines TRBV5-5 with TRBJ2-6; D gene ambiguous. Trimming removed 3 bases from V and 2 bases from J, with 3 bases in between. CDR1 and CDR2 (germline): SGHKS, YYEKEE (reference sequence). There are 13 residues in the CDR3. CDR3 residues: CASSWAGANVLTF. The CDR3 region has the DNA TGTGCCAGCAGCTGGGCTGGGGCCAACGTCCTGACTTTC.

The chain recombines TRBV29-1 with TRBJ1-1; perhaps TRBD1 as D (6 bases). The CDR3 consists of 14 residues. V was clipped by 5 bases and J by 0 bases, with 13 bases between them. Germline lookup yields CDR1 SQVTM and CDR2 ANQGSEA. CDR3 sequence (DNA): TGCAGCGTTACAACCGGGACAATGAACACTGAAGCTTTCTTT. Translation gives CSVTTGTMNTEAFF.

This clonotype was found a few times. The chain is built from TRBV30 and TRBJ2-1; 14 positions agree with TRBD2. V lost 0 bases to trimming and J lost 12 bases; unmatched junction nucleotides: 10. Germline lookup yields CDR1 GTSNPN and CDR2 SVGIG (reference sequence). This CDR3 is 16 amino acids long. CDR3 loop: CAWSVLGLAGEGGQFF. The CDR3 nucleotides are TGTGCCTGGAGTGTGCTGGGACTAGCGGGAGAAGGGGGGCAGTTCTTC.

V gene TRBV12-3 or TRBV12-4 combines with J gene TRBJ2-4, with 8 bases aligning to TRBD2. The trim removed 6 bases at V and 0 bases at J, leaving 7 bases unmatched. The CDR3 consists of 16 residues. CDR3: CASSRGTSQAKNIQYF. The CDR3 region has the DNA TGTGCCAGCAGCCGTGGGACTAGTCAAGCCAAAAACATTCAGTACTTC.